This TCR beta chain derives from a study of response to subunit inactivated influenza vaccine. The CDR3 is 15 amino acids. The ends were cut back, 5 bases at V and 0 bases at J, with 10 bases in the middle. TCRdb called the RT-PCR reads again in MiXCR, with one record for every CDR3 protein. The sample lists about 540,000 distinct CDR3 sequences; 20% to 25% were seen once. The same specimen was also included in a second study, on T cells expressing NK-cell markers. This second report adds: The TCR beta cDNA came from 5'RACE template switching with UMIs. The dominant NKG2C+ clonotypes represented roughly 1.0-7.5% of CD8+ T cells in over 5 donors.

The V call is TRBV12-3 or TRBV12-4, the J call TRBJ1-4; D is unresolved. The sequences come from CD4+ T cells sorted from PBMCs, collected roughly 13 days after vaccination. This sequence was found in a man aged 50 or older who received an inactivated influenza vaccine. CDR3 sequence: CASSGGDTTNEKLFF. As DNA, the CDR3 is TGTGCCAGCAGTGGAGGTGATACAACTAATGAAAAACTGTTTTTT.